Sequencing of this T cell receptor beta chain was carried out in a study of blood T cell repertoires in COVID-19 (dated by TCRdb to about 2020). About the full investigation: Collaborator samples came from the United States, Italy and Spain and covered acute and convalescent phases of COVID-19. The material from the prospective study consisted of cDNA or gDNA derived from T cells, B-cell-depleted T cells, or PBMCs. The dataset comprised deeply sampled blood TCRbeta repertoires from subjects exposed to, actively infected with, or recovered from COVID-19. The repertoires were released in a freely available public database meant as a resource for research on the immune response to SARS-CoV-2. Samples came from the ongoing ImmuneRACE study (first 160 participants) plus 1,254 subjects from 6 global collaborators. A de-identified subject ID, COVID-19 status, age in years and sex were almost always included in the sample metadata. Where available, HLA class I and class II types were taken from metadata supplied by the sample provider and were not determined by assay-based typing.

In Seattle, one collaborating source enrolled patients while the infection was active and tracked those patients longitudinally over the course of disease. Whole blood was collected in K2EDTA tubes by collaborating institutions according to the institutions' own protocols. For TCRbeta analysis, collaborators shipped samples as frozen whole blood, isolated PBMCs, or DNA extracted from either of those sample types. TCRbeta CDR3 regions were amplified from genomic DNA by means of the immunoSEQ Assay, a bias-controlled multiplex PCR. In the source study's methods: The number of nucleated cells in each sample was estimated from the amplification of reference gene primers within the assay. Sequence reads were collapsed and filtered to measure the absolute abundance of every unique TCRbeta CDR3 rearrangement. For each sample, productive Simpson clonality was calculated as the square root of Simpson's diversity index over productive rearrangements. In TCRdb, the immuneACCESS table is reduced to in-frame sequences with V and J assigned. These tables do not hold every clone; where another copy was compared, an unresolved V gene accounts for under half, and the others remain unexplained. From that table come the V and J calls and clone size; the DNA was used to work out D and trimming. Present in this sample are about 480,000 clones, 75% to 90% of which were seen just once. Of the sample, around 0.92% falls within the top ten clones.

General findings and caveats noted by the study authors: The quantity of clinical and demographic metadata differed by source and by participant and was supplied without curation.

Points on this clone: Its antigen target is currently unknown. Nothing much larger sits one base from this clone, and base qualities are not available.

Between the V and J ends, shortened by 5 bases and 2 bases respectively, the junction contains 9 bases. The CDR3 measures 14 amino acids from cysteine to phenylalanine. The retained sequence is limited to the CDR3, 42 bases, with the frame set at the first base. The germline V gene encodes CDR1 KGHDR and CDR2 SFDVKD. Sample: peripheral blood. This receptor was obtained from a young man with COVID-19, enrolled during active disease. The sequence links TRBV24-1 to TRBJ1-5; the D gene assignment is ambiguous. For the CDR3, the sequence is CATSGGLGNQPQHF. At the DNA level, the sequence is TGTGCCACCAGTGGCGGGTTGGGCAATCAGCCCCAGCATTTT.